These 3 T cell receptor beta chains originate from one sample sequenced in a study of vaccination effects on CD4 cells after COVID-19. The assay was immunoSEQ multiplex PCR, and TCRdb's table has in-frame clones only and misses some. The table shows about 66,000 clones, with roughly 79% occurring only once. Antigen-specific CD4+ T cell clonotypes were called by their expansion after viral peptide-pool culture in ViraFEST. Scientists isolated CD4+ T cells after an approximately ten-day culture period ended. Either the mRNA-1273 or the BNT162b2 vaccine was given to participants as two doses. Their target antigens are unknown. The starting material was CD4+ T cells from PBMCs cultured with HCoV-OC43 spike peptides, obtained after COVID-19 vaccination. The subset here: HCoV-OC43 spike overlapping peptide pool stimulation. The receptor source for this set is a human donor who received a COVID-19 vaccine.

The chain couples TRBV5-1 to TRBJ2-1; the match to TRBD2 covers 14 bases. V lost 3 bases, J lost 4 bases, and 0 bases stayed unmatched. Germline CDR1 SGHRS, CDR2 YFSETQ. The CDR3 is 15 amino acids. CDR3 nucleotides: TGCGCCAGCAGCTGGACTAGCGGGGGGTACAATGAGCAGTTCTTC. Protein sequence: CASSWTSGGYNEQFF.

The CDR3 DNA follows: TGTGCCAGCAGCGATTCTGGGTCCAGGGCTACCTACGAGCAGTACGTC. It codes for CASSDSGSRATYEQYV. This rearrangement joins TRBV7-8 to TRBJ2-7; possible D gene TRBD1, 5 bases. V was pared by 5 bases and J by 2 bases, with 19 bases between. The CDR3 has 16 amino acids. The germline CDR1 and CDR2 sequences are SGHVS and FQNEAQ.

In this sample, this clone turned up a few times. For the CDR3, the DNA is TGTGCCAGTGGGGACAGGGGCAATTCACCCCTCCACTTT. This codes for CASGDRGNSPLHF. The chain recombines TRBV27 with TRBJ1-6; TRBD1 matches at 10 bases. This CDR3 has 13 residues. The germline gives CDR1 MNHEY, CDR2 SMNVEV (reference sequence). Trimming cost V 9 bases and J 7 bases; bases outside gene matches: 3.